This TCR beta chain was recorded in a study of blood T cell repertoires in COVID-19. Here immunoSEQ multiplex PCR was the method, and the copy in TCRdb shows in-frame clones only, minus some. The sample carries 200,000 to 300,000 clones, 84% recorded once. The CDR3 runs to 15 residues. CDR1 is KGHSH and CDR2 is LQKENI in the germline V gene. V lost 0 bases and J 5 bases, leaving 11 bases between the germline ends. The sequenced sample was peripheral blood. The chain employs TRBV18 and TRBJ1-5; D may be TRBD1 (6 bases). This clonotype was obtained from a human donor in a cohort sampled during active COVID-19. Written as DNA, the CDR3 is TGTGCCAGCTCACCACCGGGGGGGGCATATCAGCCCCAGCATTTT. This sequence encodes CASSPPGGAYQPQHF.